A single sample is the source of the 5 T cell receptor beta chains below, sequenced in a study of blood T cell repertoires in COVID-19. The method was immunoSEQ multiplex PCR; TCRdb's version includes in-frame clones alone and lacks a portion of them. The repertoire holds approximately 240,000 clones, around 85% seen once, with 1.3% in the top ten. The sequenced sample consisted of PBMCs or T cells enriched from blood (not recorded which). All receptors derive from a woman in her thirties or forties with acute COVID-19.

This rearrangement joins TRBV29-1 to TRBJ2-3, with 9 nucleotides matching TRBD2. Germline CDR1 reads SQVTM; CDR2 reads ANQGSEA. V dropped 7 bases and J dropped 0; count of bases not matched to a gene: 8. This CDR3 is built from 15 residues. CDR3 sequence reads: CSADLAGASTDTQYF. DNA of the CDR3: TGCAGCGCCGATTTAGCGGGAGCGAGCACAGATACGCAGTATTTT.

V gene TRBV28 combines with J gene TRBJ1-5; possible D gene TRBD1, 6 bases. With 6 bases removed from V and 7 bases from J, the gap between germline ends came to 28 bases. Germline CDR1 is MDHEN and CDR2 is SYDVKM. The CDR3 covers 18 residues. The chain's CDR3 is CASSLYKVGRGFMQPQHF. As DNA, the CDR3 is TGTGCCAGCAGCCTATATAAAGTTGGGAGGGGGTTTATGCAGCCCCAGCATTTT.

The V and J genes are TRBV10-3 and TRBJ1-3; D call uncertain. The CDR3 covers 15 residues. Germline V lookup: CDR1 ENHRY, CDR2 SYGVKD. V shed 3 bases and J shed 4 bases, with 13 bases lying between them. The CDR3 nucleotides read TGTGCCATCAGTGACGCCCTATCGAGAGGAAACACCATATATTTT. It translates to CAISDALSRGNTIYF.

Turning to this clone: The sample holds other DNA sequences that translate to the same CDR3. V is TRBV30 and J is TRBJ2-3; D perhaps matches TRBD2 (5 bases). This CDR3 contains 13 residues. V was shortened by 0 bases and J by 5 bases, with 9 bases between the two germline ends. Germline CDR1 and CDR2: GTSNPN and SVGIG (reference sequence). CDR3 amino acids: CAWSVRERDTQYF. The CDR3 DNA reads as TGTGCCTGGAGTGTCCGGGAAAGAGATACGCAGTATTTT.

This chain uses TRBV29-1 with TRBJ2-7; 9 nucleotides match TRBD1. Looked up from germline, CDR1 is SQVTM and CDR2 is ANQGSEA. The CDR3 is 13 amino acids. V was pared by 6 bases and J by 2 bases, with 5 bases of the junction left unmatched. In DNA, the CDR3 is TGCAGCGTAACAGGGGGCGACGCCTACGAGCAGTACTTC. Protein sequence: CSVTGGDAYEQYF.